The 27 T cell receptor beta chains given below trace back to one sample, sequenced in a study of STAT5B mutations in CD4+ large granular lymphocyte leukemia. Sequencing was performed with immunoSEQ multiplex PCR; in TCRdb, only in-frame clones are kept and a portion is missing. The data contain 37,000 or so clones, roughly 84% of them seen just once; the ten biggest clones take up 0.3% to 0.35%. Sequenced input: CD4+ T cells from blood buffy coats. Source of these receptors: a human donor in good health.

The J gene is TRBJ1-3, the V gene TRBV19; D is possibly TRBD1 (5 bases). Trimming removed 2 bases at V and 4 bases at J, with 12 bases between. This CDR3 spans 15 amino acids. Germline V lookup: CDR1 LNHDA, CDR2 SQIVND (reference sequence). DNA of the CDR3: TGTGCCAGTAGTATAAGGGGACTACCGGGAAACACCATATATTTT. It translates to CASSIRGLPGNTIYF.

J is TRBJ2-1 and V is TRBV11-2; 9 positions agree with TRBD2. V shed 0 bases and J 7 bases; nucleotides not matched to a gene: 7. The germline gives CDR1 SGHAT, CDR2 FQNNGV. The CDR3 sequence is 16 residues long. The CDR3: CASSLDLGTSWNEQFF. For the CDR3, the DNA is TGTGCCAGCAGCTTAGATTTAGGGACTAGCTGGAATGAGCAGTTCTTC.

The chain joins TRBV11-2 to TRBJ2-1; 7 bases are shared with TRBD2. V dropped 5 bases and J dropped 5; count of bases not matched to a gene: 15. Germline V gives CDR1 SGHAT, CDR2 FQNNGV. This CDR3 comprises 17 residues. CDR3 sequence (DNA): TGTGCCAGCAGCCCCCGTGCTAGCGGAAAAGGACACAATGAGCAGTTCTTC. Its protein is CASSPRASGKGHNEQFF.

The chain joins TRBV11-3 to TRBJ2-3; the D gene is possibly TRBD2 (6 bases). This CDR3 has 14 residues. Germline lookup yields CDR1 SGHNT and CDR2 YENEEA. Trimming pared 5 bases from V and 0 bases from J, leaving 9 bases between. Here the CDR3 reads CASSKGLSTDTQYF. For the CDR3, the DNA is TGTGCCAGCAGCAAGGGACTCAGCACAGATACGCAGTATTTT.

This sequence joins TRBV5-5 and TRBJ2-5; TRBD2 aligns across 8 bases. Germline values: CDR1 SGHKS, CDR2 YYEKEE (reference sequence). J gave up 7 bases and V 6 bases, and 5 bases lay outside the gene matches. CDR3 length: 12 residues. CDR3 residues: CASTPSGGTQYF. For the CDR3, the DNA is TGTGCCAGCACCCCAAGCGGGGGGACCCAGTACTTC.

The chain carries TRBV6-4 and TRBJ2-1; TRBD2 matches 14 bases. The V gene's germline CDR1 is MRHNA and CDR2 SNTAGT. The CDR3 has 15 amino acids. The V and J ends lost 3 bases and 10 bases, in that order; junction bases with no gene match: 5. The CDR3 sequence: CASSEGTSGRTEQFF. The CDR3 DNA sequence: TGTGCCAGCAGTGAAGGGACTAGCGGGAGAACCGAGCAGTTCTTC.

In its sample, this clone was seen a few times. The V call is TRBV14, the J call TRBJ2-7; weak D call: TRBD2 (5 bases). V lost 1 base to trimming and J lost 3 bases, with 13 bases between them. Germline values: CDR1 SGHDN, CDR2 FVKESK. The CDR3 sequence is 15 residues long. The CDR3 DNA follows: TGTGCCAGCAGCCAAGGAGGGAGTAGCTACTACGAGCAGTACTTC. It codes for CASSQGGSSYYEQYF.

The chain is built from TRBV18 and TRBJ1-1; D is unclear. The V end lost 2 bases, the J end lost 1 base, and 5 bases lay between the germline ends. This CDR3 has 13 amino acids. Germline V gene sequence: CDR1 KGHSH, CDR2 LQKENI. CDR3 coding DNA: TGTGCCAGCTCACCAGAGCGGAACACTGAAGCTTTCTTT. It encodes CASSPERNTEAFF.

The chain links TRBV5-8 to TRBJ2-1, with 9 bases fitting TRBD2. From germline, CDR1 is SGHTS and CDR2 YDEGEE. The CDR3 length is 15 residues. J lost 4 bases, V lost 4 bases, and 6 bases had no gene match. The CDR3 region is CASSLGLAQYNEQFF. The CDR3 nucleotides read TGTGCCAGCAGCCTCGGACTAGCGCAGTACAATGAGCAGTTCTTC.

The chain uses TRBV19 and TRBJ2-5; 7 bases are shared with TRBD1. V trimming: 6 bases; J trimming: 5 bases; junction bases outside the gene matches: 3. Germline CDR1 reads LNHDA; CDR2 reads SQIVND (reference sequence). The CDR3 has 12 amino acids. For the CDR3, the DNA is TGTGCCAGTAGACAGGGGTTGGAGACCCAGTACTTC. Protein: CASRQGLETQYF.

For this clone: The conserved closing phenylalanine or tryptophan is absent in this CDR3, likely reflecting a read error. The rearrangement uses TRBV19 and TRBJ1-6; 10 bases line up with TRBD1. The CDR3 is 13 amino acids. CDR1 and CDR2 (germline): LNHDA, SQIVND (reference sequence). Germline trimming cut 10 bases from V and 9 bases from J; bases unmatched to any gene: 6. CDR3 coding DNA: TGTGCCACGGGACAGGGGCTGGGTTCACCCCTCCACCTT. Translated: CATGQGLGSPLHL.

The V call is TRBV21-1, the J call TRBJ2-5; whether TRBD1, the table's D call, matches the DNA was not checked. TRBV21-1 is an annotated pseudogene. The CDR3 runs to 15 residues. The CDR3 here is CASSKGTGRAETQYF. CDR3 DNA: TGTGCCAGCAGCAAGGGGACAGGGAGGGCAGAGACCCAGTACTTC.

This chain uses TRBV10-3 with TRBJ1-1; D is unresolved. The V end was cut by 4 bases, the J end by 3 bases, with 3 bases between. The CDR3 totals 11 residues. The germline V gene encodes CDR1 ENHRY and CDR2 SYGVKD. CDR3 amino acids: CAISGDTEAFF. The DNA for the CDR3 is TGTGCCATCAGTGGGGACACTGAAGCTTTCTTT.

The rearrangement joins TRBV28 to TRBJ1-2, with D possibly being TRBD1 (5 bases). The CDR3 consists of 14 residues. Trimming stripped 7 bases from V and 8 bases from J, with 20 bases between. CDR1 MDHEN and CDR2 SYDVKM come from the germline V gene. The CDR3 region is CASTTGGSGLGYTF. The CDR3 DNA reads as TGTGCCAGCACGACGGGGGGTTCCGGGTTAGGCTACACCTTC.

The chain employs TRBV9 and TRBJ2-1; 8 nucleotides line up with TRBD1. J gave up 5 bases and V 2 bases, and 6 bases lay outside the gene matches. This CDR3 spans 15 amino acids. Looked up from germline, CDR1 is SGDLS and CDR2 is YYNGEE. CDR3 sequence reads: CASSVQGASHNEQFF. Written as DNA, the CDR3 is TGTGCCAGCAGCGTGCAGGGGGCGAGTCACAATGAGCAGTTCTTC.

The V and J genes are TRBV6-6 and TRBJ1-2; no clear D. Per germline, CDR1 MNHNY and CDR2 SVGAGI (reference sequence). The CDR3 covers 11 residues. V shed 2 bases and J shed 8 bases, with 6 bases lying between them. The CDR3 DNA reads TGTGCCAGCAGTTACATAGGAGGCTACACCTTC. It encodes CASSYIGGYTF.

The CDR3 here is CASSLPRRWGDTTYEQYF. The CDR3 nucleotides read TGTGCCAGCAGCTTACCACGTAGGTGGGGGGACACTACCTACGAGCAGTACTTC. The chain combines TRBV7-9 with TRBJ2-7; D might be TRBD1 or TRBD2, each matching 6 bases. CDR3 length equals 18 residues. V was trimmed by 2 bases and J by 2 bases, leaving 22 bases between them. Germline CDR1 SEHNR, CDR2 FQNEAQ (reference sequence).

The chain has TRBV5-4 and TRBJ1-2, with a weak D call TRBD1 (5 bases). The ends were cut back, 3 bases at V and 3 bases at J, with 15 bases in the middle. Germline V gene sequence: CDR1 SGHNT, CDR2 YYREEE (reference sequence). The CDR3 contains 15 residues. The CDR3 loop is CASSSSGEGDYGYTF. CDR3 nucleotide sequence: TGTGCCAGCAGCTCTTCGGGGGAAGGGGACTATGGCTACACCTTC.

This clone was seen once. CDR3 nucleotide sequence: TGTGCCAGCTCACCCACGGACCGGGCAGGTTATTATTTGGGCGAGCAGTACTTC. Translating gives CASSPTDRAGYYLGEQYF. This chain links TRBV18 with TRBJ2-7; D call uncertain. Germline CDR1 KGHSH, CDR2 LQKENI. The CDR3 length is 18 residues. Between the trimmed V and J ends, which lost 3 bases and 6 bases, there was a span of 27 bases.

This rearrangement joins TRBV11-2 to TRBJ2-1, with TRBD2 identical over 9 bases. This CDR3 is 15 amino acids long. V lost 1 base, J lost 9 bases, and 7 bases stayed unmatched. The germline V gene encodes CDR1 SGHAT and CDR2 FQNNGV. For the CDR3, the DNA is TGTGCCAGCAGCTTAGTACTAGCGGGTCCCCGTGAGCAGTTCTTC. Translation gives CASSLVLAGPREQFF.

The CDR3 DNA reads TGTGCCAGCAGCTTTTTAGCTCCTAGCGGGGTGGAATGGTACGAGCAGTACTTC. It translates to CASSFLAPSGVEWYEQYF. The chain joins TRBV5-6 to TRBJ2-7; 9 bases align to TRBD2. In germline, CDR1 is SGHDT, CDR2 YYEEEE. The CDR3 covers 18 residues. Trimming took 2 bases from V and 4 from J; bases not matched to a gene: 16.

The gene calls are TRBV30 and TRBJ2-3; D remains ambiguous. V was cut by 4 bases and J by 0 bases, with 8 bases left in between. Germline-derived CDR1 and CDR2 are GTSNPN and SVGIG (reference sequence). This CDR3 comprises 13 residues. This chain's CDR3 is CAWTAESTDTQYF. The CDR3 region has the DNA TGTGCCTGGACGGCGGAGAGCACAGATACGCAGTATTTT.

The chain carries TRBV9 and TRBJ1-1; a weak D match, TRBD1 (5 bases). CDR3 length: 16 amino acids. The V end lost 2 bases, the J end lost 5 bases, and 19 bases lay between the germline ends. The germline gives CDR1 SGDLS, CDR2 YYNGEE. The CDR3 bases are TGTGCCAGCAGCGTTCTACTACAGGCCTCGGGGACTGAAGCTTTCTTT. This sequence encodes CASSVLLQASGTEAFF.

This clone has more than one count but fewer than ten. V usage is TRBV28 and J usage is TRBJ2-7; 9 nucleotides line up with TRBD1. The germline CDR1 and CDR2 sequences are MDHEN and SYDVKM. This CDR3 is 14 amino acids long. The V and J ends lost 6 bases and 5 bases, in that order; junction bases with no gene match: 8. CDR3 protein: CASSRIQGADEQYF. The CDR3 DNA is TGTGCCAGCAGCCGAATACAGGGGGCTGACGAGCAGTACTTC.

The rearrangement links TRBV6-5 to TRBJ2-1; tentatively, D is TRBD2 (5 bases). The CDR3 runs to 13 residues. Per germline, CDR1 MNHEY and CDR2 SVGAGI. Trimming left V 6 bases short and J 4 bases short, with 10 bases between. CDR3 DNA: TGTGCCAGCAGCCGCGAGGGTTACAATGAGCAGTTCTTC. Its protein product is CASSREGYNEQFF.

J is TRBJ1-6 and V is TRBV2; 8 nucleotides align to TRBD1. The CDR3 sequence is 15 residues long. CDR1 is SNHLY and CDR2 is FYNNEI in the germline V gene. V trimming: 7 bases; J trimming: 5 bases; junction bases outside the gene matches: 7. Here the CDR3 DNA reads TGTGCCAGCAACCTACAGGGGGATGATAATTCACCCCTCCACTTT. Translating gives CASNLQGDDNSPLHF.

This chain links TRBV7-9 with TRBJ1-4, with D possibly matching TRBD1 (5 bases). V lost 5 bases and J lost 4, with 14 bases in between. The CDR3 has 15 residues. Germline values: CDR1 SEHNR, CDR2 FQNEAQ (reference sequence). The CDR3 DNA is TGTGCCAGCAGCCCCCGACAGTTCCTTAATGAAAAACTGTTTTTT. It codes for CASSPRQFLNEKLFF.